This TCR beta chain came from a study of blood T cell repertoires in COVID-19. On the study more broadly: The United States, Italy and Spain supplied acute and convalescent COVID-19 samples. Sources were T cells, B-cell-depleted T cells, or PBMCs; the material itself was cDNA or gDNA.

Per the original methods: Reference gene primer amplification gave estimated nucleated cell counts. Sequencing was performed with immunoSEQ multiplex PCR; in TCRdb, only in-frame clones are kept and a portion is missing. Clone size and the V and J calls come from that table; the DNA yielded D and trimming. The table includes over 30,000 clones, around 80% detected once. Trimming took 2 bases from V and 4 from J; bases not matched to a gene: 10. The CDR3 runs 16 residues. Germline V gene data show CDR1 as LGHDT and CDR2 as YNNKEL (reference sequence). The source material was peripheral blood. This clonotype was sampled from a man aged 80 or over with active or convalescent COVID-19. This chain connects TRBV3-1 (or the pseudogene TRBV3-2) to TRBJ2-7, with TRBD2 identical over 8 bases. The CDR3 spells CASSQSVLSGSYEQYF. The DNA for the CDR3 is TGTGCCAGCAGCCAATCGGTGCTGAGCGGGAGTTACGAGCAGTACTTC.